This T cell receptor beta chain was identified during a study of cytomegalovirus exposure and HLA in healthy donors. Across the study: Out of roughly 200 million T cells, an earlier analysis found some 110 million unique TCR beta sequences in total.

A word on this clone: Its target is unknown.

From germline, CDR1 is LGHNA and CDR2 YSLEER. The CDR3 totals 15 residues. Trimming cost V 4 bases and J 0 bases, with 13 bases left between them. Whole-study results and caveats: In vitro experiments confirmed that three CMV-associated chains were specific for CMV antigens. Later analysis showed most CMV-associated TCR beta chains appearing HLA-restricted.

The primer mix had 60 Vbeta and 13 Jbeta primers. Libraries were prepared by immunoSEQ multiplex PCR; TCRdb keeps only in-frame clonotypes and omits some of them. The data hold roughly 110,000 clones, with around 80% observed a single time. This chain uses TRBV4-3 with TRBJ2-7, with a possible D match to TRBD2 (6 bases). The receptor comes from a woman aged 45-65 years in good health and CMV-seropositive. Sequencing input: PBMCs. The DNA for the CDR3 is TGCGCCAGCAGCCTGGAGCGGGTCCCCTCCTACGAGCAGTACTTC. It yields the protein CASSLERVPSYEQYF.